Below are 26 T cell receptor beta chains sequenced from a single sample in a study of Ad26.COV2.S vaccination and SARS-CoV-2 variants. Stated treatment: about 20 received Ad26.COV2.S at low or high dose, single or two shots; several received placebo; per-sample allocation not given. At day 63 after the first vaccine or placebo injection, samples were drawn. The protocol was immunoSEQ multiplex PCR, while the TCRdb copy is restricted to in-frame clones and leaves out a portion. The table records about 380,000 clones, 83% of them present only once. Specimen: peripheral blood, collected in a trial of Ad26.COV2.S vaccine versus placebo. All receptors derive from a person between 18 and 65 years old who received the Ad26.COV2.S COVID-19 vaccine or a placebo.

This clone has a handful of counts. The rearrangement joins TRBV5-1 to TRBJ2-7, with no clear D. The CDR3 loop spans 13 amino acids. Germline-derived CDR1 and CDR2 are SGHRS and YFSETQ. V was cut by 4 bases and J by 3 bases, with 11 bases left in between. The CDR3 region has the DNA TGCGCCAGCAGCCCGGACCTAGTCTACGAGCAGTACTTC. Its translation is CASSPDLVYEQYF.

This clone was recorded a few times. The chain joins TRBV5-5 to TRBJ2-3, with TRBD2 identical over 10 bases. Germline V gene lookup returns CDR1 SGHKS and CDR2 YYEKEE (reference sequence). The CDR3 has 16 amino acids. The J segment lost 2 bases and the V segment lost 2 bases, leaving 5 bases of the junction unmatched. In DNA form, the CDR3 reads TGTGCCAGCAGCTTACCTAGCGGGGGCCTCACAGATACGCAGTATTTT. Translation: CASSLPSGGLTDTQYF.

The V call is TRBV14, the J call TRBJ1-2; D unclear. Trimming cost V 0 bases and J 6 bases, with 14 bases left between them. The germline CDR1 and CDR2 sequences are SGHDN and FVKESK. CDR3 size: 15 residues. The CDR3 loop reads CASSQDRWQLNGYTF. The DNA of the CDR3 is TGTGCCAGCAGCCAAGATAGGTGGCAGCTTAATGGCTACACCTTC.

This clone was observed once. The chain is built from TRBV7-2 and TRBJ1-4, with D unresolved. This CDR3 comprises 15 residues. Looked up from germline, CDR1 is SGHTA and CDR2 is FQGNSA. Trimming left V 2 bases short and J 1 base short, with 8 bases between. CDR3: CASSLQEGTNEKLFF. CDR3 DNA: TGTGCCAGCAGCTTACAGGAAGGAACTAATGAAAAACTGTTTTTT.

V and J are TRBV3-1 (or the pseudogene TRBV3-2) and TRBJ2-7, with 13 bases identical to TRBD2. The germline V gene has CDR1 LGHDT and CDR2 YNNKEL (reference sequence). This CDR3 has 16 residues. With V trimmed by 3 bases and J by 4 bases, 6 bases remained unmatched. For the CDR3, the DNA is TGTGCCAGCAGCCAGTTGGGACTAGCGGGAACATACGAGCAGTACTTC. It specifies CASSQLGLAGTYEQYF.

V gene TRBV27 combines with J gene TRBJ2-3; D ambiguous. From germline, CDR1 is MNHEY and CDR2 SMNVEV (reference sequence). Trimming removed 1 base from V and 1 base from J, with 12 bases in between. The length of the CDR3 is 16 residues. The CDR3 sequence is CASSLWLVGGTDTQYF. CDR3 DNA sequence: TGTGCCAGCAGTTTATGGTTAGTGGGCGGCACAGATACGCAGTATTTT.

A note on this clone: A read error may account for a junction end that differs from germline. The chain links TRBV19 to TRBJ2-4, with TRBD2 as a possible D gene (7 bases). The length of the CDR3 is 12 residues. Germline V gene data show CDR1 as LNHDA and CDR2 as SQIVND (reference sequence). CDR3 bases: TGTGCCAGTACCATACAGGGAGGGGGGATGGACTTC. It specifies CASTIQGGGMDF.

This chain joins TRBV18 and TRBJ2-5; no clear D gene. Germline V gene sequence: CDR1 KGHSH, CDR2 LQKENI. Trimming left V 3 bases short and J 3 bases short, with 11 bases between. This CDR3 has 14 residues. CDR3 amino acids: CASSPSALKETQYF. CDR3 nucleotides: TGTGCCAGCTCACCCTCGGCCCTCAAAGAGACCCAGTACTTC.

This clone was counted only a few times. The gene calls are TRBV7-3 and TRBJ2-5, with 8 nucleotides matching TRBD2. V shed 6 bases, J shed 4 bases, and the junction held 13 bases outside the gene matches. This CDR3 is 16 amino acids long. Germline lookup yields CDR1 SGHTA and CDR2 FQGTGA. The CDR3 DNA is TGTGCCAGCAGACGGGAGGGATCTCCTCGCGGAGAGACCCAGTACTTC. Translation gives CASRREGSPRGETQYF.

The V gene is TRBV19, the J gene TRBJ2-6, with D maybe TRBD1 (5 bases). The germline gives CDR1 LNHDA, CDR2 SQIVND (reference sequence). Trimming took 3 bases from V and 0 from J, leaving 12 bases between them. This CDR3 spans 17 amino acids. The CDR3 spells CASSISQGNSGANVLTF. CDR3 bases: TGTGCCAGTAGTATCTCTCAGGGCAACTCTGGGGCCAACGTCCTGACTTTC.

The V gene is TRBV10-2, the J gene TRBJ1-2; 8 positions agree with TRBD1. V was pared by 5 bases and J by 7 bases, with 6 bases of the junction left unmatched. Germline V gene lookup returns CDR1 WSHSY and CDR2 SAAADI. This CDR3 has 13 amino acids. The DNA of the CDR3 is TGCGCCAGCAGTCTACAGGGGGAATTTGGCTACACCTTC. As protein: CASSLQGEFGYTF.

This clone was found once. This CDR3 reads CASSFGVVGEKLFF. The CDR3 nucleotides are TGCGCCAGCAGCTTCGGAGTCGTAGGTGAAAAACTGTTTTTT. V and J are TRBV5-1 and TRBJ1-4; D is undetermined. The CDR3 loop spans 14 amino acids. CDR1 and CDR2 from the germline V gene are SGHRS and YFSETQ. With 2 bases removed from V and 7 bases from J, the gap between germline ends came to 12 bases.

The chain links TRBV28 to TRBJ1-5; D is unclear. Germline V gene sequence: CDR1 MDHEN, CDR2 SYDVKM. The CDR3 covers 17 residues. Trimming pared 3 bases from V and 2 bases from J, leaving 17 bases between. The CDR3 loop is CASSLELVRRRNQPQHF. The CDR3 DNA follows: TGTGCCAGCAGTTTGGAGCTGGTTAGGAGGCGCAATCAGCCCCAGCATTTT.

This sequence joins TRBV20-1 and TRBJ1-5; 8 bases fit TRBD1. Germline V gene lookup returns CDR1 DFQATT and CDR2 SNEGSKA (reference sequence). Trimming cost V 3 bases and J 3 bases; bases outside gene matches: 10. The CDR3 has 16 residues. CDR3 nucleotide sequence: TGCAGTGCTAGTCTCCAGGGGGCGATACCCAATCAGCCCCAGCATTTT. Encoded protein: CSASLQGAIPNQPQHF.

The CDR3 reads CASSLDMYTNYGYTF. DNA of the CDR3: TGTGCCAGCAGCTTGGACATGTACACCAACTATGGCTACACCTTC. This rearrangement joins TRBV5-4 to TRBJ1-2; D uncertain. Germline V gene data show CDR1 as SGHNT and CDR2 as YYREEE (reference sequence). The CDR3 has 15 amino acids. V lost 0 bases, J lost 2 bases, and 11 bases lay in between. The whole variable domain, filled in from reference TRBV5-4 and TRBJ1-2, reads ETGVTQSPTHLIKTRGQQVTLRCSSQSGHNTVSWYQQALGQGPQFIFQYYREEENGRGNFPPRFSGLQFPNYSSELNVNALELDDSALYLCASSLDMYTNYGYTFGSGTRLTVV.

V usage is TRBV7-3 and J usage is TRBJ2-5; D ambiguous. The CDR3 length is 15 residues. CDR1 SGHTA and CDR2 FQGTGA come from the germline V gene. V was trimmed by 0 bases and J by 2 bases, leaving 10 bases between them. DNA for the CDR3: TGTGCCAGCAGCTTAACAGGACGGCTTCAAGAGACCCAGTACTTC. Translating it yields CASSLTGRLQETQYF.

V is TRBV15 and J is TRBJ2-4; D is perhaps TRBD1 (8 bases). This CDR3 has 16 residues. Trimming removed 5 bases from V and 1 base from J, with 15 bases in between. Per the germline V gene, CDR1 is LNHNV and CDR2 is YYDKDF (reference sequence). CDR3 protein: CATSGQGGQAKNIQYF. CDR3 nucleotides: TGTGCCACCAGCGGACAGGGAGGGCAGGCCAAAAACATTCAGTACTTC.

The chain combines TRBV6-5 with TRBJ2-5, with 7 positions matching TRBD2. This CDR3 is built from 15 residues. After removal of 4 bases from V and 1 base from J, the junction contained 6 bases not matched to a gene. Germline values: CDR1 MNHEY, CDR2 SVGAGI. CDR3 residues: CASSFYSSGQETQYF. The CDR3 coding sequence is TGTGCCAGCAGTTTCTATTCTAGCGGCCAAGAGACCCAGTACTTC.

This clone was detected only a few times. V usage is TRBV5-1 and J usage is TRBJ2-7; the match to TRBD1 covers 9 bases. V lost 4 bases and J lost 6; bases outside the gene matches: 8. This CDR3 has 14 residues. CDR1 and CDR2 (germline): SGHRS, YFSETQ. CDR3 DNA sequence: TGCGCCAGCAGCCGGGGGGACAGGGAAGGCGAGCAGTACTTC. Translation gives CASSRGDREGEQYF.

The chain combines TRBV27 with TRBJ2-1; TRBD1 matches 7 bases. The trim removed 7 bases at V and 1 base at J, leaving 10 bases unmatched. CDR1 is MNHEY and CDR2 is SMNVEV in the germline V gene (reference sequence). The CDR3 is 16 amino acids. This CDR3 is CASNPRGTASYNEQFF. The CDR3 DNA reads TGTGCCAGCAACCCGAGGGGGACAGCATCCTACAATGAGCAGTTCTTC.

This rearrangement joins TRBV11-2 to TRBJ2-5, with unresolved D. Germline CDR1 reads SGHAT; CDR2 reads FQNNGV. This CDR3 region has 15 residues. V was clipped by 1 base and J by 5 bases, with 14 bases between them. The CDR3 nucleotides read TGTGCCAGCAGCTTAGGGTCGGTAGTCTGGGAGACCCAGTACTTC. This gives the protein CASSLGSVVWETQYF.

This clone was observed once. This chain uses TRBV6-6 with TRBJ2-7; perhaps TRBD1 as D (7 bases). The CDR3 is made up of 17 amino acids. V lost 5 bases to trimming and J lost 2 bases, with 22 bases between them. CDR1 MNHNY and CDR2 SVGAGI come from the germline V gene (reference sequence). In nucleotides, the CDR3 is TGTGCCAGCAGTCCGAGAACCCCAGGGGGGTTAACCTACGAGCAGTACTTC. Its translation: CASSPRTPGGLTYEQYF.

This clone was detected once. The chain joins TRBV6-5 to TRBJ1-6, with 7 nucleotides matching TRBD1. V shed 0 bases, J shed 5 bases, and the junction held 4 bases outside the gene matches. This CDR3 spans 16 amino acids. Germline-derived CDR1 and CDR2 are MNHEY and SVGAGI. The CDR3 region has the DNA TGTGCCAGCAGTTACTCGTCGGACAGGAATAATTCACCCCTCCACTTT. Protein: CASSYSSDRNNSPLHF.

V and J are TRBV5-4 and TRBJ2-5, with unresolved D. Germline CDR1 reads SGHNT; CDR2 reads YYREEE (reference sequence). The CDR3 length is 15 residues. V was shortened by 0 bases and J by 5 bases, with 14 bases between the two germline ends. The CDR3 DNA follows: TGTGCCAGCAGCTTGGTGGGCGTCGTAAGGGAGACCCAGTACTTC. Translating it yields CASSLVGVVRETQYF.

In nucleotides, the CDR3 is TGTGCCAGCAGCCCGTGGGCGAGGGACAGAGAGACCCAGTACTTC. Amino acids: CASSPWARDRETQYF. The gene calls are TRBV7-9 and TRBJ2-5; TRBD1 matches at 7 bases. The CDR3 is 15 residues long. Germline V gene lookup returns CDR1 SEHNR and CDR2 FQNEAQ (reference sequence). The V segment lost 5 bases and the J segment 4 bases; nucleotides outside the gene matches: 10.

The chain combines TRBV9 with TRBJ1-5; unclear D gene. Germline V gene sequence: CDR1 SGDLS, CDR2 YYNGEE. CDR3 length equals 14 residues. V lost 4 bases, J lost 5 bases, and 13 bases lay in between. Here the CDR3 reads CASSPTQEYQPQHF. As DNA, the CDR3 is TGTGCCAGCAGCCCAACCCAGGAGTATCAGCCCCAGCATTTT.